The clone carrying this TCR beta chain has ten or more counts. Its matching antigen is unknown. Making use of molecular barcodes, quantitative 5'-RACE generated TCR beta libraries. One entry per CDR3 protein results from TCRdb running MiXCR on the 5' RACE reads. Here the sample spans 200,000 to 250,000 distinct CDR3 sequences, 25% to 30% being singletons. The CDR3 runs to 16 residues. V dropped 2 bases and J dropped 2; count of bases not matched to a gene: 8. Germline-derived CDR1 and CDR2 are SGHRS and YFSETQ. The sample originates from a study of CD8 T cells in ankylosing spondylitis. Overall study findings and caveats: Matched ankylosing spondylitis synovial fluid reportedly showed significant enrichment of disease-linked clones. Disease-linked clones were found to be CD8+ and relatively rare in peripheral blood.

The chain combines TRBV5-1 with TRBJ2-3, with 7 bases fitting TRBD1. The specimen was blood, either unsorted or a sorted T cell fraction (not recorded which). The clonotype was recovered from a male donor with ankylosing spondylitis or in good health (not recorded which). Here the CDR3 DNA reads TGCGCCAGCAGCTTCGGGACAGCCAGGCACACAGATACGCAGTATTTT. Amino acid sequence: CASSFGTARHTDTQYF.